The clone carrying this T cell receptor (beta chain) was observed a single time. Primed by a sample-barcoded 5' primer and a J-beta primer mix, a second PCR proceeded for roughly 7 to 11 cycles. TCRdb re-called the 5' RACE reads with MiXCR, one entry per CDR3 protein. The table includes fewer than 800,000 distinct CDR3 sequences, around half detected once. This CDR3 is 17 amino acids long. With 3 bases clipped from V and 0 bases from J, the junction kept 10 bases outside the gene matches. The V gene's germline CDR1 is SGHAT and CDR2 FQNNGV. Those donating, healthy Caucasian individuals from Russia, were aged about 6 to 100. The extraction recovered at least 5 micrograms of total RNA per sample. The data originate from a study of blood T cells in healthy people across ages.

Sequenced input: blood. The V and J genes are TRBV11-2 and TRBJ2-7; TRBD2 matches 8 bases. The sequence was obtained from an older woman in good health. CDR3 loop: CASSLTASSGFSYEQYF. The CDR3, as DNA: TGTGCCAGCAGCTTGACAGCTTCTAGCGGGTTCTCCTACGAGCAGTACTTC.